This TCR beta chain was captured in a study of shared clonotypes between healthy human individuals. Study summary: The donor pool was made up of two women and a few men aged 18 to 49.

Measured with immunoSEQ multiplex PCR; TCRdb has only the in-frame clones, and not every one. The table has around 510,000 clones, approximately 94% seen once. The study drew its donors from healthy HIV-negative adults without recent acute infections or vaccinations. Germline loops: CDR1 GTSNPN, CDR2 SVGIG (reference sequence). The ends lost 7 bases at V and 4 bases at J; junction bases unmatched: 8. The CDR3 extends over 13 amino acids. This TCR was recovered from a woman aged 25 to 39 in good health. The sample comprised naive CD4+ T cells sorted from blood. Subset here: CD45RA+ positively selected. The chain joins TRBV30 to TRBJ2-3; 7 nucleotides agree with TRBD2. The CDR3 loop reads CASAGVSADTQYF. The CDR3 region has the DNA TGTGCCTCCGCGGGGGTTTCGGCAGATACGCAGTATTTT.